This T cell receptor (beta chain) was documented in a study of OX40 agonist ivuxolimab in advanced cancers. Study information: Patients were treated with ivuxolimab, an agonistic anti-OX40 (CD134) antibody. Administration of intravenous ivuxolimab to patients occurred every 2 weeks at 0.01 to 10 mg/kg. Participants averaged approximately 65 years of age (range about 23 to 80) and were under 90% male.

This CDR3 is 16 amino acids long. Germline lookup yields CDR1 ENHRY and CDR2 SYGVKD. V lost 3 bases and J lost 0, with 13 bases in between. The table lists this clone with a count of one. Generated by immunoSEQ multiplex PCR, the TCRdb table keeps only in-frame clones and is missing some. The sample holds over 75,000 clones, 91% seen once. The sample consisted of CD4+ or CD8+ T cells sorted from blood, taken in a trial of the OX40 agonist ivuxolimab. V gene TRBV10-3 combines with J gene TRBJ2-3; a weak D match, TRBD2 (5 bases). The TCR comes from an adult with an advanced solid tumor such as melanoma, head and neck, liver or kidney cancer. CDR3 sequence: CAISDLTEVSTDTQYF. CDR3 coding DNA: TGTGCCATCAGTGATCTCACGGAGGTGAGCACAGATACGCAGTATTTT.